This T cell receptor (beta chain) was retrieved from a study of human T cells and chemical hapten exposure. In the study overall: How much TCR each sample yielded varied, mostly because pooled library volumes differed slightly.

MiXCR, run by TCRdb on the RACE reads, gives a single entry per CDR3 protein. This table holds roughly 53,000 distinct CDR3 sequences, approximately 9.9% found once. Sample time point: patch test 3, about 24 weeks after DPC sensitization. Treatment reported: therapeutic diphenylcyclopropenone sensitization with weekly scalp DPC. Staff drew blood before applying each patch test. In this sample, this clonotype turned up many times. The origin of this receptor is a woman aged 40-49 years with alopecia areata. Some clones in this sample may be carry-over from other donors' samples. Here the sequenced sample was whole blood, taken in connection with sensitization to the hapten diphenylcyclopropenone (DPC).

The CDR3 region has the DNA TGTGCCAGCAGCCCCCGACAGGGGTTGAACACTGAAGCTTTCTTT. Its translation: CASSPRQGLNTEAFF. This chain uses TRBV5-5 with TRBJ1-1; the match to TRBD1 covers 8 bases. Germline trimming cut 4 bases from V and 0 bases from J; bases unmatched to any gene: 5. The CDR3 totals 15 residues. Germline V gives CDR1 SGHKS, CDR2 YYEKEE (reference sequence).